This T cell receptor beta chain originates from a study of blood T cell repertoires in COVID-19. J was trimmed by 7 bases and V by 2 bases; bases with no gene match: 8. This CDR3 region has 15 residues. Germline V lookup: CDR1 SGHTA, CDR2 FQGTGA. Here immunoSEQ multiplex PCR was the method, and the copy in TCRdb shows in-frame clones only, minus some. The sample contains a few hundred thousand clones, 85% to 90% of which appear only once. The V gene is TRBV7-3, the J gene TRBJ2-1, with 7 bases fitting TRBD1. Sequenced: PBMCs or T cells enriched from blood (not recorded which). This clonotype was sampled from a woman between 18 and 29 years old who had recovered from COVID-19. CDR3 bases: TGTGCCAGCAGCTTAGGGGCAGGGGGATTGAATGAGCAGTTCTTC. Translated: CASSLGAGGLNEQFF.